This is a list of T cell receptor beta chains from one sample in a study of Ad26.COV2.S vaccination and SARS-CoV-2 variants. This table comes from immunoSEQ multiplex PCR, and its TCRdb copy is limited to in-frame clones, with some not included. The sample includes roughly 450,000 clones, 90% of them seen just once. The sample consisted of peripheral blood, taken in a trial of Ad26.COV2.S vaccine versus placebo. The receptors were sampled from a person aged 18-65 years who received the Ad26.COV2.S COVID-19 vaccine or a placebo. Both conserved end residues are part of each CDR3. The order of the fields is V gene, J gene, D gene, clone size, CDR3 length, CDR3 DNA, CDR3 protein. D genes are given only for firm matches. Clone size is stated in some rows and not others, as once, few, many or a class when expanded.

>TRBV3-1/TRBV3-2|TRBJ2-5|TRBD2|-|16
TGTGCCAGCAGCCCTCCGGGACTAGCGGTTCAAGAGACCCAGTACTTC
CASSPPGLAVQETQYF
>TRBV5-1|TRBJ2-7|-|-|15
TGCGCCAGCAGCCCCGAAAAGACCTTCGCTTACGAGCAGTACTTC
CASSPEKTFAYEQYF
>TRBV6-4|TRBJ2-2|TRBD2|many|15
TGTGCCAGCAGTGACGGACTAGAGGGAGGCGGGGAGCTGTTTTTT
CASSDGLEGGGELFF
>TRBV5-4|TRBJ2-6|-|-|17
TGTGCCAGCAGTCCGGCCGGACGGAGCTCTGGGGCCAACGTCCTGACTTTC
CASSPAGRSSGANVLTF
>TRBV4-1|TRBJ1-1|TRBD1|-|16
TGCGCCAGCAGCCAATCGTTTGACAGGGAGGACACTGAAGCTTTCTTT
CASSQSFDREDTEAFF
>TRBV6-2/TRBV6-3|TRBJ2-1|TRBD2|-|18
TGTGCCAGCAGTTACGTTTCTAGCGGGACGGACACCTACAATGAGCAGTTCTTC
CASSYVSSGTDTYNEQFF
>TRBV30|TRBJ2-3|-|-|12
TGTGCCTGGAGTCCTGGCTCAGATACGCAGTATTTT
CAWSPGSDTQYF
>TRBV5-4|TRBJ2-7|TRBD2|-|15
TGTGCCAGCAGCCCCGGACTAGCGGTCTCCTACGAGCAGTACTTC
CASSPGLAVSYEQYF
>TRBV18|TRBJ1-4|-|-|15
TGTGCCAGCTCACCACCGGCAGGGAGTAATGAAAAACTGTTTTTT
CASSPPAGSNEKLFF
>TRBV28|TRBJ2-7|-|-|14
TGTGCCAGCAGGTCCGGGAGAATGGCCCACGAGCAGTACTTC
CASRSGRMAHEQYF
>TRBV27|TRBJ1-1|TRBD1|-|14
TGTGCCAGCAGTTCCGGGACAGGGAACACTGAAGCTTTCTTT
CASSSGTGNTEAFF
>TRBV5-1|TRBJ1-1|TRBD1|-|15
TGCGCCAGCAGCCCAGCCCAGGGGGGGGGAACTGAAGCTTTCTTT
CASSPAQGGGTEAFF
>TRBV7-2|TRBJ1-2|-|-|16
TGTGCCAGCAGCTTAGAAGGGGGACGAGTTGGCTATGGCTACACCTTC
CASSLEGGRVGYGYTF
>TRBV6-1|TRBJ2-1|TRBD2|once|14
TGTGCCAGCAGTGATAGCGGGAGTAAATATGAGCAGTTCTTC
CASSDSGSKYEQFF
>TRBV15|TRBJ2-7|-|-|14
TGTGCCACCAGCAGAGATAGGAACTCCTACGAGCAGTACTTC
CATSRDRNSYEQYF
>TRBV6-2/TRBV6-3|TRBJ2-7|TRBD2|-|16
TGTGCCAGCAGTGGAAGACTAGCGGCAGACCCCTACGAGCAGTACTTC
CASSGRLAADPYEQYF
>TRBV7-9|TRBJ2-1|-|-|15
TGTGCCAGCAGCCGGACATTAGAGTCCTACAATGAGCAGTTCTTC
CASSRTLESYNEQFF
>TRBV2|TRBJ1-2|TRBD1|few|13
TGTGCCAGCAGTACCGGGACAGGGGGTGGCTACACCTTC
CASSTGTGGGYTF
>TRBV7-9|TRBJ2-5|-|-|15
TGTGCCAGCAGCCTTATGCGGGGAGTCCAAGAGACCCAGTACTTC
CASSLMRGVQETQYF
>TRBV2|TRBJ2-1|TRBD2|-|21
TGTGCCAGCAGTGTCACTATGACTAGCGGCCGTACAACTACCTCCTACAATGAGCAGTTCTTC
CASSVTMTSGRTTTSYNEQFF
>TRBV4-3|TRBJ2-5|-|-|16
TGCGCCAGCAGCCGAGGGTCTCGGCCAACATGGGAGACCCAGTACTTC
CASSRGSRPTWETQYF
>TRBV19|TRBJ2-2|TRBD2|-|15
TGTGCCAGTCAACCGACCGGGACTAGCAGGTGGGAGCTGTTTTTT
CASQPTGTSRWELFF
>TRBV13|TRBJ2-7|TRBD1|-|16
TGTGCCAGCAGCTTAGGGCAGGGGGTAGGTCTAGTCGAGCAGTACTTC
CASSLGQGVGLVEQYF
>TRBV25-1|TRBJ1-4|TRBD1|-|15
TGTGCCAGCAGTGAATTCCAGGGGGCTACGGAAAAACTGTTTTTT
CASSEFQGATEKLFF
>TRBV7-8|TRBJ1-2|-|-|13
TGTGCCAGCAGCTTAGCACAGGGCCATGGCTACACCTTC
CASSLAQGHGYTF
>TRBV2|TRBJ2-2|TRBD1|-|18
TGTGCCAGCACCCCCCCCCGACAGGGGGCGGATATCACCGGGGAGCTGTTTTTT
CASTPPRQGADITGELFF